This T cell receptor (beta chain) comes out of a study of CD8 T cells in Susac syndrome. Of note for this clonotype: One junction end disagrees with the germline gene, perhaps due to a read error.

Reverse transcription of 0.5 to 1 ug RNA was performed with random hexamers. It was immunoSEQ multiplex PCR that amplified TCR beta CDR3 across 54 Vbeta and 13 Jbeta. TCRdb called the immunoSEQ multiplex PCR reads again in MiXCR, with one record for every CDR3 protein. The sample consists of hundreds of thousands of distinct CDR3 sequences, roughly 95% of them appearing once. There are 13 residues in the CDR3. Per the germline V gene, CDR1 is SSHAT and CDR2 is FNYEAQ (reference sequence). The study sequenced TCR beta in blood CD8+ and CD4+ T cells. Purification of the CD8+ and CD4+ T cells relied on negative isolation, and TEMRA cells underwent FACS enrichment.

The material sequenced was CD4+ T cells from PBMCs. The V and J genes are TRBV7-7 and TRBJ2-5, with no clear D. This TCR came from a human donor with multiple sclerosis. In nucleotides, the CDR3 is TGTGCTAGCAGCTTGGACCGGCTGGAGACCCAGTACTTC. It yields the protein CASSLDRLETQYF.